This TCR beta chain was identified during a study of cytomegalovirus exposure and HLA in healthy donors. Study-wide results and caveats: In a later analysis, HLA-associated beta chains showed higher expansion and lower generation probabilities than comparable chains.

Regarding this clone: Its antigen is undetermined.

Germline V gene data show CDR1 as LNHDA and CDR2 as SQIVND (reference sequence). The CDR3 is 14 residues long. The V and J ends lost 4 bases and 5 bases, in that order; junction bases with no gene match: 7. The PCR was carried out with 60 Vbeta primers and 13 Jbeta primers. Method: immunoSEQ multiplex PCR; TCRdb's copy keeps in-frame clones and lacks some. Here the sample spans more than 140,000 clones, about 75% being singletons. This chain connects TRBV19 to TRBJ2-7; 8 bases are a match to TRBD2. Sequenced sample: PBMCs. The sequence derives from a male donor in good health and CMV-seronegative. The CDR3 loop is CASSNSGSLHEQYF. The CDR3 nucleotides are TGTGCCAGTAGTAACAGCGGGAGCCTGCACGAGCAGTACTTC. The variable domain in full, completed from reference TRBV19 and TRBJ2-7, reads DGGITQSPKYLFRKEGQNVTLSCEQNLNHDAMYWYRQDPGQGLRLIYYSQIVNDFQKGDIAEGYSVSREKKESFPLTVTSAQKNPTAFYLCASSNSGSLHEQYFGPGTRLTVT.